Sequencing of this T cell receptor (beta chain) was carried out in a study of human T cells and chemical hapten exposure. At the level of the study: Patients, largely female, had alopecia areata, totalis or universalis. How much TCR each sample yielded varied, mostly because pooled library volumes differed slightly.

In its sample, this clonotype was seen a few times. Original processing methods: Samples held a median of around 92,000 TCRs, range 23,224–690,600. Using its own MiXCR run on the RACE reads, TCRdb lists one record per CDR3 protein. The V and J calls and clone size are TCRdb's, not the authors'. The sample consists of about 99,000 distinct CDR3 sequences, 9.5% to 15% of them appearing once. V shed 3 bases and J 5 bases; nucleotides not matched to a gene: 1. The length of the CDR3 is 13 residues. The time point is: patch test 1, 2 weeks after DPC sensitization. Treatment denoted: therapeutic diphenylcyclopropenone sensitization with weekly scalp DPC. The drawing of blood occurred before each patch test was applied.

The starting material was whole blood, obtained in connection with sensitization to the hapten diphenylcyclopropenone (DPC). This sequence joins TRBV12-3 or TRBV12-4 and TRBJ2-3, with TRBD2 matching over 8 bases. The sequence was obtained from a woman aged 40-49 years with alopecia areata. Some clones in this sample may be carry-over from other donors' samples. The CDR3 loop reads CASSFAGGDTQYF. The CDR3 bases are TGTGCCAGCAGTTTCGCGGGAGGAGATACGCAGTATTTT.